This T cell receptor beta chain was profiled in a study of shared T cell receptors in the human thymus. Generated by immunoSEQ multiplex PCR, the TCRdb table keeps only in-frame clones and is missing some. The sample yields about 610,000 clones, over 75% seen once. The junction had 9 bases not matched to a gene; V was cut back by 5 bases and J by 0 bases. The CDR3 length is 17 residues. Per the germline V gene, CDR1 is LNHDA and CDR2 is SQIVND (reference sequence). A further study also used this sample, focusing on human thymus T cells.

Sequenced material: thymocytes. The origin of this receptor is a boy under three years old with a congenital heart defect. The chain links TRBV19 to TRBJ2-5; 10 bases fit TRBD2. CDR3 nucleotides: TGTGCCAGTAGTTCTAGCGGGGGAAACGGAGACCAAGAGACCCAGTACTTC. It specifies CASSSSGGNGDQETQYF.